Presented here are 9 T cell receptor beta chains from one specimen sequenced in a study of blood T cell repertoires in COVID-19. The repertoire was sequenced with immunoSEQ multiplex PCR; TCRdb's copy has only in-frame clones and lacks some. In the table there are 99,000 or so clones, roughly 81% of which are singletons. Sequencing input: peripheral blood. Receptors were obtained from a woman in her 70s with acute or convalescent COVID-19.

This clone was seen more than once but under ten times. The V gene is TRBV6-5, the J gene TRBJ1-1; D ambiguous. The CDR3 loop spans 15 amino acids. The V and J ends lost 0 bases and 3 bases respectively, with 11 bases between them. The V gene's germline CDR1 is MNHEY and CDR2 SVGAGI. The CDR3 bases are TGTGCCAGCAGTTACTCGAAAGTTCCGGACACTGAAGCTTTCTTT. This translates into CASSYSKVPDTEAFF.

The V gene is TRBV3-1 (or the pseudogene TRBV3-2), the J gene TRBJ1-2; unclear D gene. The V end was cut by 3 bases, the J end by 8 bases, with 7 bases between. This CDR3 region has 11 residues. Looked up from germline, CDR1 is LGHDT and CDR2 is YNNKEL (reference sequence). The CDR3 DNA is TGTGCCAGCAGCCAGTTACGGGGCTACACCTTC. This translates into CASSQLRGYTF.

The rearrangement uses TRBV5-4 and TRBJ2-1; D possibly corresponds to TRBD2 (5 bases). V was shortened by 6 bases and J by 7 bases, with 11 bases between the two germline ends. Germline-derived CDR1 and CDR2 are SGHNT and YYREEE (reference sequence). CDR3 length: 12 residues. The CDR3 here is CASNEPGNEQFF. The CDR3 DNA reads as TGTGCCAGCAATGAACCGGGGAATGAGCAGTTCTTC.

This clone was counted a few times. The CDR3 region has the DNA TGTGCCAGCAGTTACGCCGCGCTTTGGGAGACCCAGTACTTC. This codes for CASSYAALWETQYF. This chain links TRBV6-2 or TRBV6-3 with TRBJ2-5; no reliable D call. CDR1 and CDR2 from the germline V gene are MNHEY and SVGEGT. V lost 2 bases and J 5 bases, leaving 12 bases between the germline ends. This CDR3 is built from 14 residues.

V gene TRBV20-1 combines with J gene TRBJ1-3; tentative D call: TRBD1 (6 bases). This CDR3 region has 14 residues. Germline CDR1 and CDR2: DFQATT and SNEGSKA (reference sequence). The ends were cut back, 3 bases at V and 4 bases at J, with 13 bases in the middle. This CDR3 is CSASPGGPGNTIYF. The DNA for the CDR3 is TGCAGTGCTAGTCCCGGGGGGCCCGGAAACACCATATATTTT.

V is TRBV7-2 and J is TRBJ1-2, with 8 bases identical to TRBD1. Germline CDR1 is SGHTA and CDR2 is FQGNSA. V trimming: 1 base; J trimming: 8 bases; junction bases outside the gene matches: 9. The CDR3 is made up of 15 amino acids. CDR3 sequence: CASSLVSGGSRGYTF. Written as DNA, the CDR3 is TGTGCCAGCAGCTTAGTGTCAGGGGGCTCGCGGGGCTACACCTTC. The whole variable domain, filled in from reference TRBV7-2 and TRBJ1-2, reads GAGVSQSPSNKVTEKGKDVELRCDPISGHTALYWYRQSLGQGLEFLIYFQGNSAPDKSGLPSDRFSAERTGGSVSTLTIQRTQQEDSAVYLCASSLVSGGSRGYTFGSGTRLTVV.

The chain combines TRBV20-1 with TRBJ2-7; unclear D gene. The CDR3 contains 14 residues. Between the trimmed V and J ends, which lost 3 bases and 2 bases, there was a span of 14 bases. Per the germline V gene, CDR1 is DFQATT and CDR2 is SNEGSKA (reference sequence). The CDR3: CSASQARPPYEQYF. DNA of the CDR3: TGCAGTGCTAGTCAGGCCCGACCTCCCTACGAGCAGTACTTC.

V is TRBV10-2 and J is TRBJ1-6; no definite D call. The V end lost 8 bases, the J end lost 10 bases, and 15 bases lay between the germline ends. Looked up from germline, CDR1 is WSHSY and CDR2 is SAAADI. CDR3 length: 13 residues. The CDR3 here is CASSGSVQSPLHF. The CDR3, as DNA: TGCGCCAGCTCCGGGAGCGTGCAGTCACCCCTCCACTTT.

The CDR3 region has the DNA TGTGCCAGCAGCCATGGAACGGGACACCGTAGCTATGGCTACACCTTC. It codes for CASSHGTGHRSYGYTF. The J gene is TRBJ1-2, the V gene TRBV3-1 (or the pseudogene TRBV3-2); weak D call: TRBD1 (6 bases). The CDR3 consists of 16 residues. Trimming stripped 3 bases from V and 4 bases from J, with 18 bases between. Germline V gene sequence: CDR1 LGHDT, CDR2 YNNKEL (reference sequence).